Each of the 8 T cell receptor beta chains below was sequenced from the same sample in a study of T cell responses to AZD1222 COVID-19 vaccine. The table came from immunoSEQ multiplex PCR; TCRdb's copy has only in-frame clones and leaves some out. The sample has around 80,000 clones, around 90% seen once. Source: peripheral blood, taken 28 days after the second AZD1222 dose. The receptors originated from an adult who received the AZD1222 COVID-19 vaccine.

This clone has a single count. The genes are TRBV7-6 and TRBJ2-7, with 9 bases aligning to TRBD1. The germline CDR1 and CDR2 sequences are SGHVS and FNYEAQ. V lost 5 bases to trimming and J lost 2 bases; unmatched junction nucleotides: 7. The CDR3 loop spans 15 amino acids. CDR3 nucleotide sequence: TGTGCCAGCAGCGCACGGAGGACAGGGGCCTACGAGCAGTACTTC. Its translation: CASSARRTGAYEQYF.

The chain uses TRBV5-8 and TRBJ1-1; a possible D gene is TRBD1 (6 bases). From germline, CDR1 is SGHTS and CDR2 YDEGEE. Trimming took off 4 bases at V and 8 bases at J, with 12 bases between the two ends. The CDR3 has 12 residues. CDR3 sequence: CASSPGQLEAFF. The CDR3 nucleotides are TGTGCCAGCAGCCCCGGACAGTTAGAAGCTTTCTTT.

This sequence joins TRBV11-2 and TRBJ2-2; D is undetermined. The CDR3 spans 18 residues. Between the trimmed V and J ends, which lost 1 base and 3 bases, there was a span of 18 bases. Germline V gene data show CDR1 as SGHAT and CDR2 as FQNNGV. The DNA for the CDR3 is TGTGCCAGCAGCTTAGTCTCTGGTATGGCTAGTTACACCGGGGAGCTGTTTTTT. Translation: CASSLVSGMASYTGELFF.

V and J are TRBV7-3 and TRBJ2-3, with 8 bases lining up with TRBD1. This CDR3 region has 14 residues. Losses at the gene ends were 3 bases for V and 4 bases for J; bases not matched to a gene: 3. Looked up from germline, CDR1 is SGHTA and CDR2 is FQGTGA. For the CDR3, the DNA is TGTGCCAGCAGCTTGTCAGGGGGCCCAGATACGCAGTATTTT. Encoded protein: CASSLSGGPDTQYF.

This clone showed up just once. The rearrangement links TRBV30 to TRBJ1-2; D possibly corresponds to TRBD1 (5 bases). Per the germline V gene, CDR1 is GTSNPN and CDR2 is SVGIG (reference sequence). The CDR3 is 15 residues long. Trimming removed 2 bases from V and 8 bases from J, with 21 bases in between. CDR3 region: CAWSPPGRFVGGYTF. The CDR3 DNA reads as TGTGCCTGGAGTCCCCCGGGACGGTTTGTAGGGGGCTACACCTTC.

This clone was picked up one time. The V gene is TRBV30, the J gene TRBJ2-1; D perhaps matches TRBD2 (6 bases). This CDR3 comprises 16 residues. V shed 4 bases and J shed 2 bases, with 18 bases lying between them. Germline CDR1 is GTSNPN and CDR2 is SVGIG (reference sequence). CDR3 sequence (DNA): TGTGCCTGGACCCCGCGGGGCTCGGCCACCTACAATGAGCAGTTCTTC. Its translation is CAWTPRGSATYNEQFF.

The chain couples TRBV18 to TRBJ2-5, with D perhaps TRBD1 (5 bases). V was cut by 3 bases and J by 2 bases, with 10 bases left in between. The CDR3 covers 14 residues. Germline V gene data show CDR1 as KGHSH and CDR2 as LQKENI. The CDR3 DNA sequence: TGTGCCAGCTCACCGAGACAGAGGCAAGAGACCCAGTACTTC. Encoded protein: CASSPRQRQETQYF.

This clone occurred once. The V and J genes are TRBV30 and TRBJ1-5, with a weak D call TRBD1 (5 bases). The germline CDR1 and CDR2 sequences are GTSNPN and SVGIG (reference sequence). The CDR3 has 13 amino acids. V was pared by 4 bases and J by 6 bases, with 13 bases between. The CDR3 region is CAWKFRESQPQHF. As DNA, the CDR3 is TGTGCCTGGAAGTTCAGGGAAAGTCAGCCCCAGCATTTT.